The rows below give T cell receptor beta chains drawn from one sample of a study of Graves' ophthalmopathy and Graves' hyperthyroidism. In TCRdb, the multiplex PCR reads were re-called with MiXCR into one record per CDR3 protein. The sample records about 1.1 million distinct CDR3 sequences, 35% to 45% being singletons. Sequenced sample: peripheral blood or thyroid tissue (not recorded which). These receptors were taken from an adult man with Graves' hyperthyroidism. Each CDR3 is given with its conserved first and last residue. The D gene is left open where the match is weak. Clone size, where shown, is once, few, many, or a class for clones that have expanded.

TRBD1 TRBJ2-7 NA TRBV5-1 CASSPGGDDEQYF TGCGCCAGCAGCCCAGGGGGTGACGACGAGCAGTACTTC
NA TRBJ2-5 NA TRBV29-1 CSPRDSEETQYF TGCAGCCCCCGGGATAGCGAGGAGACCCAGTACTTC
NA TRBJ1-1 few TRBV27 CASSHIGTEAFF TGTGCCAGCAGTCACATTGGCACTGAAGCTTTCTTT
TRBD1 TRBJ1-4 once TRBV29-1 CSVAGDRGSTNEKLFF TGCAGCGTTGCGGGGGACAGGGGTTCAACTAATGAAAAACTGTTTTTT
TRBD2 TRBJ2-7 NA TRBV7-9 CASSLRTSAWDEQYF TGTGCCAGCAGCTTACGGACTAGCGCCTGGGACGAGCAGTACTTC
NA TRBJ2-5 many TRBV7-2 CASRPDRAGVTQYF TGTGCCAGCAGACCTGACAGGGCGGGGGTTACCCAGTACTTC
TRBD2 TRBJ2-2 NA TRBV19 CASSIERGYTGELFF TGTGCCAGTAGTATTGAGCGGGGATACACCGGGGAGCTGTTTTTT
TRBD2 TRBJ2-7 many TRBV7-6 CASSSLTLAGESYEQYF TGTGCCAGCAGCTCCTTGACATTAGCGGGGGAATCCTACGAGCAGTACTTC
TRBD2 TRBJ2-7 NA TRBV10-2 CASRVTSADEQYF TGTGCCAGCCGAGTAACTAGCGCCGACGAGCAGTACTTC
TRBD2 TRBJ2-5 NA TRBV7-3 CASSPAPLAGGRETQYF TGTGCCAGCAGCCCGGCCCCTTTAGCGGGAGGGAGAGAGACCCAGTACTTC
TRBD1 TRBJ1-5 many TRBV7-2 CASSDRGLQPQHF TGTGCCAGCAGTGACAGGGGGCTTCAGCCCCAGCATTTT
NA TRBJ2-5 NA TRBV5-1 CASSLFTSGGLQQETRYF TGCGCCAGCAGCTTGTTCACGAGTGGGGGTCTCCAACAAGAGACCCGGTACTTC
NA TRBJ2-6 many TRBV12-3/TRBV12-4 CASRVGGGANVLTF TGTGCCAGCAGGGTCGGGGGAGGGGCCAACGTCCTGACTTTC
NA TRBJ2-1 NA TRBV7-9 CASTFVSNEQFF TGTGCCAGCACCTTCGTCTCCAATGAGCAGTTCTTC
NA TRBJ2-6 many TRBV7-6 CASSSGAGANVLTF TGTGCCAGCAGCTCAGGTGCTGGGGCCAACGTCCTGACTTTC
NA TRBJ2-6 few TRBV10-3 CAISGTVSGANVLTF TGTGCCATCAGTGGGACAGTCTCTGGGGCCAACGTCCTGACTTTC
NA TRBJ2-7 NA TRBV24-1 CATSDLHEQYF TGTGCCACCAGTGATTTGCACGAGCAGTACTTC
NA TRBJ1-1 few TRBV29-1 CSVQQGTEAFF TGCAGCGTTCAACAGGGCACTGAAGCTTTCTTT
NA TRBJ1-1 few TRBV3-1 CASSYTNPPGNTEAFF TGTGCCAGCAGCTACACTAACCCCCCGGGGAACACTGAAGCTTTCTTT
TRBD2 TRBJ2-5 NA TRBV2 CASRALGGGTYETQYF TGTGCCAGCAGGGCCCTCGGGGGGGGAACCTACGAGACCCAGTACTTC